Sequencing of this TCR beta chain was carried out in a study of cytomegalovirus exposure and HLA in healthy donors. This clone was seen more than once but under ten times. CDR1 ENHRY and CDR2 SYGVKD come from the germline V gene. J lost 6 bases, V lost 2 bases, and 12 bases had no gene match. The CDR3 has 17 amino acids. 13 Jbeta primers and 60 Vbeta primers were used for the PCR. Only in-frame clones appear in the TCRdb table, and some are missing; sequencing was by immunoSEQ multiplex PCR. The repertoire holds fewer than 140,000 clones, with 70% to 80% as singletons. Sequencing was carried out using PBMCs. This TCR was recovered from a boy between 5 and 17 years old in good health and CMV-seronegative. The V and J genes are TRBV10-3 and TRBJ2-1, with TRBD2 identical over 8 bases. CDR3 DNA sequence: TGTGCCATCAGTGAGCCCGGACTAGCCTCGCTAGGCAATGAGCAGTTCTTC. Its protein product is CAISEPGLASLGNEQFF.